What follows are 21 T cell receptor beta chains derived from one specimen sequenced in a study of cytomegalovirus exposure and HLA in healthy donors. The PCR contained 60 Vbeta and 13 Jbeta primers. Clones were read by immunoSEQ multiplex PCR, and TCRdb kept only the in-frame ones, dropping some. Of 160,000 or so clones detected, about 85% appear once; the ten largest clones hold around 6.6%. The sequencing sample was made of PBMCs. All receptors come from a male donor in good health and CMV-seropositive.

The genes are TRBV6-5 and TRBJ1-1; D might be TRBD1 (6 bases). There are 12 residues in the CDR3. Germline V gives CDR1 MNHEY, CDR2 SVGAGI. The ends were cut back, 5 bases at V and 7 bases at J, with 11 bases in the middle. Here the CDR3 DNA reads TGTGCCAGCAGTCGGCAGGGGATTGAAGCTTTCTTT. Protein sequence: CASSRQGIEAFF.

This clone showed up just once. This chain joins TRBV6-6 and TRBJ2-7; no clear D. V was pared by 4 bases and J by 2 bases, with 12 bases between. Per the germline V gene, CDR1 is MNHNY and CDR2 is SVGAGI (reference sequence). The CDR3 spans 14 residues. The CDR3 loop is CASSSPGFPYEQYF. In nucleotides, the CDR3 is TGTGCCAGCAGTTCCCCCGGGTTTCCCTACGAGCAGTACTTC.

Worth noting for this clone: Sequence at one end of the junction differs from germline and may be a read error. The V gene is TRBV7-9, the J gene TRBJ2-2; D is uncertain. CDR1 and CDR2 (germline): SEHNR, FQNEAQ (reference sequence). This CDR3 region has 15 residues. CDR3 in amino acids: CSSSFRAQDTGELFF. The CDR3 region has the DNA TGTTCCAGCAGCTTCCGTGCCCAGGACACCGGGGAGCTGTTTTTT.

The chain recombines TRBV7-2 with TRBJ2-3, with D tentatively TRBD2 (5 bases). Trimming stripped 5 bases from V and 2 bases from J, with 14 bases between. The CDR3 loop spans 15 amino acids. Germline V gene data show CDR1 as SGHTA and CDR2 as FQGNSA. In DNA, the CDR3 is TGTGCCAGCAGCCCCCTGGCGGGCCTCACAGATACGCAGTATTTT. This translates into CASSPLAGLTDTQYF.

The count of this clone is one. A junction boundary mismatches the germline segment, possibly from a read error. The gene calls are TRBV4-2 and TRBJ2-7, with 8 bases lining up with TRBD2. Germline lookup yields CDR1 LGHNA and CDR2 YNFKEQ. This CDR3 contains 14 residues. CDR3 sequence: CASSQTTGGPEEYF. The CDR3 region has the DNA TGTGCCAGCAGCCAAACGACGGGAGGGCCCGAGGAGTACTTC.

The chain has TRBV30 and TRBJ2-3; tentative D call: TRBD1 (5 bases). Between the trimmed V and J ends, which lost 4 bases and 3 bases, there was a span of 14 bases. The CDR3 totals 14 residues. Germline V gives CDR1 GTSNPN, CDR2 SVGIG (reference sequence). The CDR3 coding sequence is TGTGCCTGGACGCCTTTAGGGGTGACAGATACGCAGTATTTT. Its protein is CAWTPLGVTDTQYF.

This chain uses TRBV7-9 with TRBJ2-7, with 8 bases lining up with TRBD2. CDR3 length: 15 residues. J was trimmed by 2 bases and V by 1 base; bases with no gene match: 4. Looked up from germline, CDR1 is SEHNR and CDR2 is FQNEAQ (reference sequence). The CDR3 spells CASSLGTGGTYEQYF. The CDR3 DNA follows: TGTGCCAGCAGCTTAGGAACGGGAGGGACCTACGAGCAGTACTTC.

The chain links TRBV6-5 to TRBJ1-5, with no clear D. V was cut by 5 bases and J by 0 bases, with 8 bases left in between. CDR1 is MNHEY, CDR2 SVGAGI, per germline. This CDR3 spans 14 amino acids. CDR3 sequence (DNA): TGTGCCAGCAGTGACACTTATAGCAATCAGCCCCAGCATTTT. It encodes CASSDTYSNQPQHF.

V usage is TRBV7-9 and J usage is TRBJ2-5; tentative D call: TRBD1 (5 bases). With the DNA end fitting TRBJ2-7 better, the J assignment may be wrong. This CDR3 comprises 15 residues. Germline values: CDR1 SEHNR, CDR2 FQNEAQ (reference sequence). CDR3 region: CASRPPTVNHYEQYF. The CDR3 nucleotides are TGTGCCAGCAGACCCCCGACAGTAAACCACTACGAGCAGTACTTC.

This chain links TRBV9 with TRBJ2-3; TRBD2 matches at 12 bases. The V gene end was trimmed by 0 bases and the J gene end by 3 bases; junction bases not matched to a gene: 5. This CDR3 is built from 17 residues. Germline loops: CDR1 SGDLS, CDR2 YYNGEE. The DNA for the CDR3 is TGTGCCAGCAGCGTAGATCCTAGCGGGAGGGTAACAGATACGCAGTATTTT. Encoded protein: CASSVDPSGRVTDTQYF.

This clone was seen more than once but under ten times. The chain carries TRBV13 and TRBJ1-4; TRBD1 matches at 8 bases. The CDR3 loop spans 15 amino acids. Germline CDR1 and CDR2: PRHDT and FYEKMQ (reference sequence). V was clipped by 5 bases and J by 8 bases; unmatched bases: 10. The CDR3 DNA follows: TGTGCCAGCAGCGCACGTCGGACAGGGAAAGAAAAACTGTTTTTT. It is translated as CASSARRTGKEKLFF.

Comment on this clone: The germline gene is not matched at one end of the junction; a read error may be the cause. The chain has TRBV11-2 and TRBJ2-1, with TRBD1 matching 7 bases. CDR3 size: 13 residues. Germline assignment: CDR1 SGHAT and CDR2 FQNNGV. CDR3 sequence (DNA): TGTGCCAGCAGCTCCACCGACAGGGATAACTATCTCTTC. Translating gives CASSSTDRDNYLF.

In its sample, this clone was seen a few times. The gene calls are TRBV11-3 and TRBJ1-1; unclear D gene. V was pared by 2 bases and J by 5 bases, with 6 bases between. CDR3 length: 12 residues. Germline V gene data show CDR1 as SGHNT and CDR2 as YENEEA. CDR3 region: CASSLWRTEAFF. The CDR3 nucleotides read TGTGCCAGCAGCTTATGGAGGACTGAAGCTTTCTTT.

The gene calls are TRBV15 and TRBJ2-5, with TRBD2 matching over 8 bases. Judging by the DNA end, TRBJ2-7 fits better; the J call may be wrong. Germline CDR1 reads LNHNV; CDR2 reads YYDKDF (reference sequence). The CDR3 totals 15 residues. CDR3 amino acids: CATSRDSSGSHEQYF. In nucleotides, the CDR3 is TGTGCCACCAGCAGAGATTCCAGCGGGAGTCACGAGCAGTACTTC.

V gene TRBV10-3 combines with J gene TRBJ2-1; 7 nucleotides line up with TRBD2. The CDR3 extends over 15 amino acids. CDR1 and CDR2 from the germline V gene are ENHRY and SYGVKD. The V and J ends lost 3 bases and 8 bases, in that order; junction bases with no gene match: 10. CDR3 in amino acids: CAISEKLGGRDEQFF. The CDR3 coding sequence is TGTGCCATCAGTGAAAAATTGGGGGGGAGAGATGAGCAGTTCTTC.

This clone was observed a handful of times. This rearrangement joins TRBV5-4 to TRBJ1-3; TRBD1 matches 7 bases. CDR1 and CDR2 (germline): SGHNT, YYREEE (reference sequence). The CDR3 spans 17 residues. The trim removed 3 bases at V and 0 bases at J, leaving 9 bases unmatched. In nucleotides, the CDR3 is TGTGCCAGCAGCTCACAGACAGGGAGCCTCTCTGGAAACACCATATATTTT. This translates into CASSSQTGSLSGNTIYF.

The rearrangement joins TRBV5-6 to TRBJ2-2, with 7 positions matching TRBD2. V was pared by 5 bases and J by 5 bases, with 9 bases of the junction left unmatched. Germline V gives CDR1 SGHDT, CDR2 YYEEEE. This CDR3 region has 15 residues. CDR3 bases: TGTGCCAGCAGTAGGGAGGGAGTTGAAACCGGGGAGCTGTTTTTT. This gives the protein CASSREGVETGELFF.

Regarding this clone: This specimen includes other DNA sequences encoding the same CDR3. The chain carries TRBV28 and TRBJ1-5; D is undetermined. Deletions cut 2 bases from V and 0 bases from J, with 5 bases between. The CDR3 consists of 14 residues. Germline V CDR1 and CDR2: MDHEN, SYDVKM. The CDR3 loop reads CASSLQISNQPQHF. The CDR3 nucleotides read TGTGCCAGCAGTTTACAAATTAGCAATCAGCCCCAGCATTTT. Using reference TRBV28 and TRBJ1-5 for the parts outside the CDR3, the full variable domain is DVKVTQSSRYLVKRTGEKVFLECVQDMDHENMFWYRQDPGLGLRLIYFSYDVKMKEKGDIPEGYSVSREKKERFSLILESASTNQTSMYLCASSLQISNQPQHFGDGTRLSIL.

About this clone itself: One end of the junction varies from germline; a read error may be responsible. The J gene is TRBJ2-3, the V gene TRBV7-9; D is undetermined. Germline assignment: CDR1 SEHNR and CDR2 FQNEAQ (reference sequence). This CDR3 spans 12 amino acids. The CDR3 loop is CSSSLVRGTQYF. The CDR3 DNA reads as TGTTCCAGCAGCTTAGTGAGAGGTACGCAGTATTTT.

The CDR3 reads CASSVERNEQFF. The CDR3 DNA reads as TGTGCCAGCAGCGTAGAGCGAAATGAGCAGTTCTTC. The gene calls are TRBV9 and TRBJ2-1; D is ambiguous. V shed 0 bases and J shed 7 bases, with 5 bases lying between them. Germline V lookup: CDR1 SGDLS, CDR2 YYNGEE. The CDR3 has 12 amino acids.

V is TRBV9 and J is TRBJ2-4; possible D gene TRBD2, 6 bases. Trimming left V 5 bases short and J 5 bases short, with 14 bases between. Per germline, CDR1 SGDLS and CDR2 YYNGEE. The length of the CDR3 is 14 residues. In DNA form, the CDR3 reads TGTGCCAGCAGTTCATCGGAGGGGCAAAACATTCAGTACTTC. Its protein product is CASSSSEGQNIQYF.